This TCR beta chain stems from a study of T cells in Graves' hyperthyroidism and ophthalmopathy. Study-level background: Peripheral blood was secured at the point of initial diagnosis, before any treatment. Study-wide points: Classification by a 13 V-J model distinguished ophthalmopathy from stable hyperthyroidism. Before onset, ophthalmopathy was predicted by the model a median 6.5 months earlier.

Cells are PBMCs isolated from 9 to 10 ml of fresh blood. The source material, RNA transcripts, was used to amplify TCR beta CDR3 regions. A first-round RT-PCR of the TCR CDR3 used the HTBI primer set. Via MiXCR, TCRdb re-called the multiplex PCR reads, giving one row per CDR3 protein. Of about 400,000 distinct CDR3 sequences in the sample, approximately 16% were seen once. To note about this clonotype: Its antigen is as yet unknown.

The CDR3 has 17 amino acids. The ends were cut back, 0 bases at V and 6 bases at J, with 18 bases in the middle. CDR1 and CDR2 (germline): DFQATT, SNEGSKA (reference sequence). The sequence came from a woman in her sixties with Graves' ophthalmopathy. The chain combines TRBV20-1 with TRBJ1-6, with D possibly being TRBD1 (6 bases). The sequenced sample consisted of blood. CDR3 region: CSARDRGGGPLNSPLHF. CDR3 bases: TGCAGTGCTAGAGATCGGGGGGGCGGGCCCCTTAATTCACCCCTCCACTTT.